The 14 T cell receptor beta chains below all came from one sample that was sequenced in a study of preoperative IRX-2 immunotherapy in early breast cancer (dated by TCRdb to between 2018 and 2021). Sample treatment or condition, as interpreted from the label and publication: preoperative locoregional IRX-2 cytokine immunotherapy. Libraries were prepared through the immunoSEQ multiplex PCR assay. TCRdb stores this immuneACCESS table with in-frame sequences only. Part of the clones is absent; in the studies checked, under half of the shortfall reflects unresolved V genes, and no reason is known for the rest. The sample table shows around 2,800 clones, and about 80% are seen once. Approximately 13% of the sample goes to the ten largest clones. This specimen consisted of tumor tissue, obtained after IRX-2 immunotherapy. The receptor source for this set is a human donor with breast cancer.

The rearrangement joins TRBV11-3 to TRBJ1-1, with 7 bases lining up with TRBD1. Per germline, CDR1 SGHNT and CDR2 YENEEA. V shed 3 bases and J 6 bases; nucleotides not matched to a gene: 10. The CDR3 contains 15 residues. The chain's CDR3 is CASSLKRGLSAEAFF. The CDR3 DNA sequence: TGTGCCAGCAGCTTGAAGAGGGGGCTTAGCGCTGAAGCTTTCTTT.

The chain has TRBV15 and TRBJ1-1; TRBD1 matches 8 bases. This CDR3 is 18 amino acids long. CDR1 is LNHNV and CDR2 is YYDKDF in the germline V gene (reference sequence). V was pared by 0 bases and J by 5 bases, with 14 bases of the junction left unmatched. The CDR3 is CATSRDQRQGARKTEAFF. In DNA form, the CDR3 reads TGTGCCACCAGCAGAGATCAGAGGCAGGGGGCGCGTAAAACTGAAGCTTTCTTT.

The V gene is TRBV11-3, the J gene TRBJ1-1; 8 positions match TRBD1. The CDR3 is made up of 14 amino acids. V was clipped by 5 bases and J by 3 bases; unmatched bases: 5. Germline loops: CDR1 SGHNT, CDR2 YENEEA. CDR3 sequence (DNA): TGTGCCAGCAGCATCCAGACAGGGGACACTGAAGCTTTCTTT. Its translation is CASSIQTGDTEAFF.

The CDR3 sequence is CASSTRGQGGEKLFF. Written as DNA, the CDR3 is TGTGCCAGCAGCACTAGAGGGCAGGGTGGTGAAAAACTGTTTTTT. J is TRBJ1-4 and V is TRBV11-3; perhaps TRBD1 as D (5 bases). Trimming stripped 5 bases from V and 7 bases from J, with 17 bases between. In germline, CDR1 is SGHNT, CDR2 YENEEA. This CDR3 is built from 15 residues.

This clone was seen once. The J gene is TRBJ2-7, the V gene TRBV29-1, with TRBD2 matching 13 bases. Trimming removed 1 base from V and 2 bases from J; junction bases left unmatched: 5. Per germline, CDR1 SQVTM and CDR2 ANQGSEA. CDR3 length: 16 amino acids. CDR3 region: CSVEGTSGRPPYEQYF. The CDR3 nucleotides read TGCAGCGTTGAAGGGACTAGCGGGAGACCCCCCTACGAGCAGTACTTC.

This CDR3 is CATSRGFRHQLPRVIAEAFF. Written as DNA, the CDR3 is TGTGCCACCAGCAGAGGTTTCCGCCACCAATTACCTCGGGTTATAGCTGAAGCTTTCTTT. The chain carries TRBV15 and TRBJ1-1; no reliable D call. Germline V gives CDR1 LNHNV, CDR2 YYDKDF (reference sequence). The CDR3 loop spans 20 amino acids. Trimming took 1 base from V and 6 from J, leaving 30 bases between them.

The CDR3 DNA follows: TGTGCCAGTAGGCTACTAGCGGGAGGGCAGACCGGGGAGCTGTTTTTT. Its translation: CASRLLAGGQTGELFF. The V and J genes are TRBV19 and TRBJ2-2; 13 bases fit TRBD2. The CDR3 is 16 residues long. Per the germline V gene, CDR1 is LNHDA and CDR2 is SQIVND (reference sequence). V shed 6 bases and J 5 bases; nucleotides not matched to a gene: 6.

The chain combines TRBV30 with TRBJ2-3; 7 bases line up with TRBD1. V trimming: 8 bases; J trimming: 7 bases; junction bases outside the gene matches: 15. Germline V CDR1 and CDR2: GTSNPN, SVGIG (reference sequence). The CDR3 spans 14 residues. For the CDR3, the DNA is TGTGCCAGCAGCTTGATCCAGGGGGTAAATACGCAGTATTTT. Translating it yields CASSLIQGVNTQYF.

J is TRBJ2-7 and V is TRBV6-8, with D unresolved. The germline V and J ends were trimmed by 6 bases and 5 bases, with 20 bases remaining between them. CDR1 MNHGY and CDR2 SAAAGT come from the germline V gene. CDR3 size: 15 residues. Here the CDR3 DNA reads TGTGCCAGCAGCCCCCGGCGACCGGGCTTTGACGAGCAGTACTTC. It is translated as CASSPRRPGFDEQYF.

The chain uses TRBV29-1 and TRBJ2-3, with D possibly matching TRBD2 (5 bases). The CDR3 runs 12 residues. V was clipped by 4 bases and J by 1 base, with 6 bases between them. Per germline, CDR1 SQVTM and CDR2 ANQGSEA. The CDR3 loop is CSVVGGTDTQYF. CDR3 nucleotides: TGCAGCGTTGTCGGGGGCACAGATACGCAGTATTTT.

This clone is a singleton in its sample. The V gene is TRBV11-3, the J gene TRBJ2-1; TRBD1 agrees at 9 bases. Germline lookup yields CDR1 SGHNT and CDR2 YENEEA. The CDR3 loop spans 16 amino acids. J was trimmed by 2 bases and V by 6 bases; bases with no gene match: 8. The CDR3, as DNA: TGTGCCAGCAGTTTACGGACAGGGGACCCCTACAATGAGCAGTTCTTC. This translates into CASSLRTGDPYNEQFF.

V is TRBV6-8 and J is TRBJ2-7, with D unclear. From germline, CDR1 is MNHGY and CDR2 SAAAGT. The CDR3 covers 13 residues. The germline V and J ends were trimmed by 6 bases and 2 bases, with 11 bases remaining between them. This CDR3 reads CASSLSATYEQYF. The CDR3 DNA reads as TGTGCCAGCAGCCTCTCCGCTACCTACGAGCAGTACTTC.

The chain is built from TRBV6-8 and TRBJ2-4; no clear D gene. The germline V gene encodes CDR1 MNHGY and CDR2 SAAAGT. Deletions cut 7 bases from V and 4 bases from J, with 11 bases between. The CDR3 length is 13 residues. The CDR3: CASTQAPKNIQYF. CDR3 DNA sequence: TGTGCCAGCACGCAGGCGCCTAAAAACATTCAGTACTTC.

The chain employs TRBV11-3 and TRBJ2-6; D gene uncertain. Germline CDR1 SGHNT, CDR2 YENEEA. The V and J ends lost 3 bases and 0 bases respectively, with 9 bases between them. The CDR3 has 16 residues. Here the CDR3 reads CASSFTLYSGANVLTF. CDR3 DNA: TGTGCCAGCAGCTTTACGTTATACTCTGGGGCCAACGTCCTGACTTTC.